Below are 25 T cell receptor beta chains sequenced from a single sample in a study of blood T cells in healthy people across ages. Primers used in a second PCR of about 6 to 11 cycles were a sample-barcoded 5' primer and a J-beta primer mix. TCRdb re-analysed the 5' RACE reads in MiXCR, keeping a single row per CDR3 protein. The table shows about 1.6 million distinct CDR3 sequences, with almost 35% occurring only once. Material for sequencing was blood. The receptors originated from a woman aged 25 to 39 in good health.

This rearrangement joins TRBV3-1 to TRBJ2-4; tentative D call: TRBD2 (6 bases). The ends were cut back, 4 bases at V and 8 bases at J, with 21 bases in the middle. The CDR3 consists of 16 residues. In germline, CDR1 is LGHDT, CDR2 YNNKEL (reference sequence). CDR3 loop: CASSLSGALFHDIQYF. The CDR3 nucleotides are TGTGCCAGCAGCCTTAGCGGAGCCTTATTTCATGACATTCAGTACTTC.

The CDR3 is CSVGSGGEGDEQFF. The CDR3 DNA reads as TGCAGCGTCGGAAGCGGGGGGGAAGGGGATGAGCAGTTCTTC. The chain carries TRBV29-1 and TRBJ2-1; TRBD2 aligns across 10 bases. The CDR3 extends over 14 amino acids. J gave up 8 bases and V 6 bases, and 10 bases lay outside the gene matches. CDR1 and CDR2 from the germline V gene are SQVTM and ANQGSEA.

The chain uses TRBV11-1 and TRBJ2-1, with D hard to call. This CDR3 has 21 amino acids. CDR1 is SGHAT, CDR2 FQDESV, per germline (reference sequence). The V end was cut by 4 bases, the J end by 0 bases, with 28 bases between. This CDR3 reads CASSSPLPDPAPSSSYNEQFF. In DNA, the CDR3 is TGTGCCAGCAGCTCGCCCCTCCCGGACCCCGCACCGTCGAGCTCCTACAATGAGCAGTTCTTC.

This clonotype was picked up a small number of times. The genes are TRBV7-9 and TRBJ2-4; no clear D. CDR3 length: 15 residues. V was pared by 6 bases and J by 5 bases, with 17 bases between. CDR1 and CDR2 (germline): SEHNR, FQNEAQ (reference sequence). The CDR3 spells CASSPPQPHQNIQYF. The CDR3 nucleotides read TGTGCCAGCAGTCCGCCCCAACCGCACCAAAACATTCAGTACTTC.

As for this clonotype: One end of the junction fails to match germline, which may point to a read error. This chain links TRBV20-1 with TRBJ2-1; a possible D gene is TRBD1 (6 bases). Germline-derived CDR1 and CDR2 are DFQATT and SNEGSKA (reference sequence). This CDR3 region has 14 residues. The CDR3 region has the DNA TGCAGTGCGAGAGGACAGAGACCTTACAATGAGCAGTTCTTC. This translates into CSARGQRPYNEQFF.

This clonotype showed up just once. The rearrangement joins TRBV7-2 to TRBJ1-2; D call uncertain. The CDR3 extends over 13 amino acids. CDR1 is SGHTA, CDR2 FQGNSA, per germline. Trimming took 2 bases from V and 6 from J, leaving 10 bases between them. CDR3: CASSLLTANGYTF. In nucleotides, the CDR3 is TGTGCCAGCAGCTTATTGACCGCCAATGGCTACACCTTC. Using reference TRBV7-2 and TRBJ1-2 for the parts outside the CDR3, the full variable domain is GAGVSQSPSNKVTEKGKDVELRCDPISGHTALYWYRQSLGQGLEFLIYFQGNSAPDKSGLPSDRFSAERTGGSVSTLTIQRTQQEDSAVYLCASSLLTANGYTFGSGTRLTVV.

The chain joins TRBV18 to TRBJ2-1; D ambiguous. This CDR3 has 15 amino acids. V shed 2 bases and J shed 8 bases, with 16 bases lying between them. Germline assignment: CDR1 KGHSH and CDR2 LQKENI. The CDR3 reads CASSPGQVEVHEQFF. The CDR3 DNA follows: TGTGCCAGCTCACCAGGGCAGGTCGAAGTCCATGAGCAGTTCTTC.

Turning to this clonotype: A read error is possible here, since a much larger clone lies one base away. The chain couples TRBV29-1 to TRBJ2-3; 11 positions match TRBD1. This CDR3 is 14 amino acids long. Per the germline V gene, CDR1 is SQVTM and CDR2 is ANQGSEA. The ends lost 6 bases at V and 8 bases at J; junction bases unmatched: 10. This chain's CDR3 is CSVDSGQGVGTQYF. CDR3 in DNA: TGCAGCGTGGATTCGGGACAGGGGGTAGGTACGCAGTATTTT.

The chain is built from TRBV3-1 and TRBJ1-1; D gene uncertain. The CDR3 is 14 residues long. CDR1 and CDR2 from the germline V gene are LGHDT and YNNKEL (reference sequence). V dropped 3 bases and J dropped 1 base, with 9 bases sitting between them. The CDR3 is CASSQTSENTEAFF. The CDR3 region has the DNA TGTGCCAGCAGCCAGACTTCCGAGAACACTGAAGCTTTCTTT.

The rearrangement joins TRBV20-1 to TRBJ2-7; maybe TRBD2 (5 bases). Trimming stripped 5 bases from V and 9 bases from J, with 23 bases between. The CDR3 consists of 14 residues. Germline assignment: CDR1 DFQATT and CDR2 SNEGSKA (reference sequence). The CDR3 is CSASERRRVFGQYF. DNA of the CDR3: TGCAGTGCTTCGGAAAGGCGGCGGGTATTTGGGCAGTACTTC.

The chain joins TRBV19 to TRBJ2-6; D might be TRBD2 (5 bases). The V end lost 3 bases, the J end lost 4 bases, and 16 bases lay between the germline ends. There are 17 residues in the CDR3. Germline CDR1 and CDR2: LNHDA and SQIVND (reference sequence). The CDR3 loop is CASSMWERFSGANVLTF. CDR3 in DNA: TGTGCCAGTAGTATGTGGGAGAGGTTCTCCGGGGCCAACGTCCTGACTTTC. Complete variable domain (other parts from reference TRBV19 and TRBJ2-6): DGGITQSPKYLFRKEGQNVTLSCEQNLNHDAMYWYRQDPGQGLRLIYYSQIVNDFQKGDIAEGYSVSREKKESFPLTVTSAQKNPTAFYLCASSMWERFSGANVLTFGAGSRLTVL.

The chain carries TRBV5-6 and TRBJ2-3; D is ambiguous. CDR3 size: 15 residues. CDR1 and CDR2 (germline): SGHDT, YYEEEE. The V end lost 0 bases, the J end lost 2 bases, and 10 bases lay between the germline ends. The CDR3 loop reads CASSLEWGTTDTQYF. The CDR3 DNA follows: TGTGCCAGCAGCTTGGAGTGGGGAACCACAGATACGCAGTATTTT.

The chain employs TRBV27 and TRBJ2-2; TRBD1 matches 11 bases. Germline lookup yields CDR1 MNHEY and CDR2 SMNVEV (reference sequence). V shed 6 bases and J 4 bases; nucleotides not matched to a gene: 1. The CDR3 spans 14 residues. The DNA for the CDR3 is TGTGCCAGCAGAGGGACAGGGGGCACCGGGGAGCTGTTTTTT. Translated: CASRGTGGTGELFF.

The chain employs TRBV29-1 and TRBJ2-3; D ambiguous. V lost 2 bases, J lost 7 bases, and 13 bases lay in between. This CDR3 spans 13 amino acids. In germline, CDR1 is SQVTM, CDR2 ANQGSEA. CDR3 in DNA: TGCAGCGTTGAACAGATTTTATGGAATACGCAGTATTTT. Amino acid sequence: CSVEQILWNTQYF.

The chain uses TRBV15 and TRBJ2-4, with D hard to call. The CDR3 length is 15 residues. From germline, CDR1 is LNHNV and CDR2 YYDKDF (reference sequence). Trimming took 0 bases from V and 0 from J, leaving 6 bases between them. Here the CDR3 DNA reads TGTGCCACCAGCAGAGATCGTATAGCCAAAAACATTCAGTACTTC. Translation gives CATSRDRIAKNIQYF.

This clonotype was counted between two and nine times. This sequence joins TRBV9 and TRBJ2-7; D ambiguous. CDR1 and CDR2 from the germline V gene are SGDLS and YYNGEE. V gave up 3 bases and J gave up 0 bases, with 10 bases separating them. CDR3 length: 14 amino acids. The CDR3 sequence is CASSGFESSYEQYF. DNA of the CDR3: TGTGCCAGCAGCGGGTTCGAGAGCTCCTACGAGCAGTACTTC.

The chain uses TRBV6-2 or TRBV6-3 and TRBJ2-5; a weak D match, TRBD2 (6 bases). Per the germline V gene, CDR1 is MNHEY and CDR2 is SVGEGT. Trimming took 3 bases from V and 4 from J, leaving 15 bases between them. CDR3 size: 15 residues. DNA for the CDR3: TGTGCCAGCAGTTATCCTAGGGACGGGAGAGAGACCCAGTACTTC. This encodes CASSYPRDGRETQYF.

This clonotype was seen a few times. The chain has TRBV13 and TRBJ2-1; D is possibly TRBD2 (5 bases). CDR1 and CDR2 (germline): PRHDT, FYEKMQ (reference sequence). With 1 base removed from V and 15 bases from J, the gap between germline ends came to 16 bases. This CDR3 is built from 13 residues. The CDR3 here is CASSLEGTAEGFF. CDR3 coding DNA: TGTGCCAGCAGCTTAGAGGGAACGGCTGAGGGGTTCTTC.

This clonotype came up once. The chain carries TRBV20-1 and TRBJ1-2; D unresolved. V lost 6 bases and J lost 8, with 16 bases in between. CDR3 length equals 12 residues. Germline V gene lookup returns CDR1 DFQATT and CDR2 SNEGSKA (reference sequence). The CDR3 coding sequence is TGCAGTGCCATATGGGAGTACTTGGGCTACACCTTC. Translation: CSAIWEYLGYTF.

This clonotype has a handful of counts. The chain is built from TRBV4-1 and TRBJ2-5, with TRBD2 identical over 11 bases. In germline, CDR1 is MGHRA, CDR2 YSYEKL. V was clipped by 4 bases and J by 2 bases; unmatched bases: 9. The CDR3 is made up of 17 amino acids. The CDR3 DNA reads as TGCGCCAGCAGCCCTAAACTAGCGGGAGACTGGCAAGAGACCCAGTACTTC. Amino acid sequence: CASSPKLAGDWQETQYF.

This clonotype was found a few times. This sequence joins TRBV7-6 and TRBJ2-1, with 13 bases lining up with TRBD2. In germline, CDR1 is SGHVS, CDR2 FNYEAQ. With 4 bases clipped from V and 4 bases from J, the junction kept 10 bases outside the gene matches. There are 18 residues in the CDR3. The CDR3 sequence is CASSSRGTSGETYNEQFF. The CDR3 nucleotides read TGTGCCAGCAGCTCCCGGGGGACTAGCGGGGAGACTTACAATGAGCAGTTCTTC. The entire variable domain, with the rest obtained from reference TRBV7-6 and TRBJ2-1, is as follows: GAGVSQSPRYKVTKRGQDVALRCDPISGHVSLYWYRQALGQGPEFLTYFNYEAQQDKSGLPNDRFSAERPEGSISTLTIQRTEQRDSAMYRCASSSRGTSGETYNEQFFGPGTRLTVL.

The CDR3 loop reads CASSPTDTYGADTQYF. CDR3 in DNA: TGTGCCAGCAGCCCTACCGATACGTATGGGGCAGATACGCAGTATTTT. The V gene is TRBV3-1, the J gene TRBJ2-3; D gene uncertain. Germline V gives CDR1 LGHDT, CDR2 YNNKEL (reference sequence). This CDR3 is built from 16 residues. Trimming left V 4 bases short and J 4 bases short, with 18 bases between.

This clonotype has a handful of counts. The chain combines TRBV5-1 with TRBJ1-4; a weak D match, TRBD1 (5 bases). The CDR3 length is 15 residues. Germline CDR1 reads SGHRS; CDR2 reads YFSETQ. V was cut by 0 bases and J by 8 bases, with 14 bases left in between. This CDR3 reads CASSLVGPGQEKLFF. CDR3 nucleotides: TGCGCCAGCAGCTTGGTTGGGCCAGGGCAGGAAAAACTGTTTTTT. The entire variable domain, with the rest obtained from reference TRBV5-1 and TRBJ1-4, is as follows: KAGVTQTPRYLIKTRGQQVTLSCSPISGHRSVSWYQQTPGQGLQFLFEYFSETQRNKGNFPGRFSGRQFSNSRSEMNVSTLELGDSALYLCASSLVGPGQEKLFFGSGTQLSVL.

This CDR3 is CSASPSGLLYEQYF. The CDR3 DNA sequence: TGCAGTGCTAGTCCTAGCGGGCTTCTCTACGAGCAGTACTTC. The rearrangement links TRBV20-1 to TRBJ2-5, with TRBD2 identical over 8 bases. The last part of the DNA fits TRBJ2-7 better; the J call may be wrong. Germline loops: CDR1 DFQATT, CDR2 SNEGSKA (reference sequence). The CDR3 is made up of 14 amino acids.

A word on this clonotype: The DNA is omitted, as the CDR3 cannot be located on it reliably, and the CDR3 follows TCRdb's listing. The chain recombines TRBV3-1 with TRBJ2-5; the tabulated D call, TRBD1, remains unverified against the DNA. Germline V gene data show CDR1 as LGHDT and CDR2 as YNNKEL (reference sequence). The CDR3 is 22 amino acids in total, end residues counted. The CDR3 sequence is CASSQDGGGRSPLHFGNGTQYF.